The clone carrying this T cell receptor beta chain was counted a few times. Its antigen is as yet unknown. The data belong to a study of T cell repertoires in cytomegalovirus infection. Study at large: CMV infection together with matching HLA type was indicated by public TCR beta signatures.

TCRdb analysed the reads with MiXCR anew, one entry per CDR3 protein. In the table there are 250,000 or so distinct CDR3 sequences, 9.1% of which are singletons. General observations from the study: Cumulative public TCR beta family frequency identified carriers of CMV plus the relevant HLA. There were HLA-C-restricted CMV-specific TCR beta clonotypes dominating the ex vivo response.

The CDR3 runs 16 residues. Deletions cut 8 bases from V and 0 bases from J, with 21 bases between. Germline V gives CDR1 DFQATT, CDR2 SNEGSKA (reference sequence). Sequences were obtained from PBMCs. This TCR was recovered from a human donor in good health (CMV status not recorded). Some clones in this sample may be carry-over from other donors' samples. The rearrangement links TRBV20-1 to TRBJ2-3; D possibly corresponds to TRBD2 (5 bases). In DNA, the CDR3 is TGCAGTACAATTGGGAGTTTGTGGGGAAGCACAGATACGCAGTATTTT. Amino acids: CSTIGSLWGSTDTQYF.